This T cell receptor beta chain is from a study of OX40 agonist ivuxolimab in advanced cancers. Study-wide results and caveats: Clones of CD4+ and CD8+ blood T cells grew by week 6 at doses of 0.1 to 3.0 mg/kg.

The germline CDR1 and CDR2 sequences are ENHRY and SYGVKD. J was trimmed by 7 bases and V by 3 bases; bases with no gene match: 16. The CDR3 is made up of 17 amino acids. Here immunoSEQ multiplex PCR was the method, and the copy in TCRdb shows in-frame clones only, minus some. The sample yields tens of thousands of clones, roughly 80% seen once. Concerning this clone: Its antigen is unidentified.

Autoimmune disease history or systemic immunosuppression disqualified patients. The origin of this receptor is an adult with an advanced solid tumor such as melanoma, head and neck, liver or kidney cancer. The rearrangement joins TRBV10-3 to TRBJ2-5, with TRBD1 matching 8 bases. The sample in question was CD4+ or CD8+ T cells sorted from blood, obtained in a trial of the OX40 agonist ivuxolimab. The CDR3 region is CAISEFPTGVKNGTQYF. The DNA for the CDR3 is TGTGCCATCAGTGAATTCCCGACAGGGGTTAAGAATGGGACCCAGTACTTC.